This entry concerns a single T cell receptor beta chain. Its antigen is not known. The data derive from a study of T cell repertoires and Cas9 in healthy adults. Across the study: CD4 and CD8 compartments: SpCas9-reactive T cells profiled for potency, cytotoxicity, lineage. General study points: SpCas9-reactive regulatory T cells reportedly mitigated SpCas9-reactive effector T cells in vitro.

Method: immunoSEQ multiplex PCR; TCRdb's copy keeps in-frame clones and lacks some. The data show about 22,000 clones, 85% to 95% seen once. CDR1 and CDR2 from the germline V gene are SGHTA and FQGTGA. V was pared by 5 bases and J by 10 bases, with 17 bases between. The CDR3 consists of 13 residues. The sequence was obtained from a human donor in good health. The genes are TRBV7-3 and TRBJ1-1; D is possibly TRBD1 (6 bases). Sequenced material: CD4+ effector T cells (CD127+, CD25-, CD137-, CD154-) from PBMCs; culture status not recorded. The DNA for the CDR3 is TGTGCCAGCAGCCAGGGGTCGGGAAGGGGAGCTTTCTTT. Its protein product is CASSQGSGRGAFF.